These 22 T cell receptor beta chains were all obtained from the same sample, sequenced in a study of blood T cell repertoires in COVID-19. Generated by immunoSEQ multiplex PCR, the TCRdb table keeps only in-frame clones and is missing some. The sample yields around 400,000 clones, nearly 90% seen once. Sequenced input: PBMCs or T cells enriched from blood (not recorded which). The receptors derive from a woman aged 25 to 39 who had recovered from COVID-19.

The V gene is TRBV12-3 or TRBV12-4, the J gene TRBJ2-7, with 9 bases aligning to TRBD2. The junction had 2 bases not matched to a gene; V was cut back by 8 bases and J by 0 bases. The CDR3 is made up of 13 amino acids. CDR3 sequence reads: CASRLAASYEQYF. The CDR3 nucleotides read TGTGCCAGCCGACTAGCGGCCTCCTACGAGCAGTACTTC.

The chain combines TRBV9 with TRBJ2-3; D may be TRBD1 (6 bases). The germline gives CDR1 SGDLS, CDR2 YYNGEE. The CDR3 spans 15 residues. V dropped 0 bases and J dropped 2 bases, with 10 bases sitting between them. CDR3 bases: TGTGCCAGCAGCGTAGGGCAGGGGATCACAGATACGCAGTATTTT. Translated: CASSVGQGITDTQYF.

The CDR3 spells CASSTRQGPGNTIYF. The CDR3 DNA reads as TGTGCCAGCAGCACCCGACAGGGGCCTGGAAACACCATATATTTT. The chain couples TRBV9 to TRBJ1-3; 8 nucleotides align to TRBD1. The CDR3 is 15 residues long. Germline V gives CDR1 SGDLS, CDR2 YYNGEE. Losses at the gene ends were 4 bases for V and 2 bases for J; bases not matched to a gene: 5.

The chain recombines TRBV5-1 with TRBJ1-6; no clear D. Trimming cost V 6 bases and J 12 bases, with 13 bases left between them. Germline V gene lookup returns CDR1 SGHRS and CDR2 YFSETQ. This CDR3 is 12 amino acids long. CDR3 sequence (DNA): TGCGCCAGCAAGGAACCGCGGGGACCCCTCCACTTT. Translated: CASKEPRGPLHF.

V usage is TRBV28 and J usage is TRBJ2-6; TRBD1 agrees at 7 bases. CDR3 size: 16 residues. V lost 8 bases to trimming and J lost 0 bases; unmatched junction nucleotides: 7. Per germline, CDR1 MDHEN and CDR2 SYDVKM. CDR3 sequence reads: CASSDRAISGANVLTF. The CDR3 bases are TGTGCCAGCTCTGACAGGGCAATCTCTGGGGCCAACGTCCTGACTTTC. Based on the CDR3 plus reference TRBV28 and TRBJ2-6, the full variable domain is DVKVTQSSRYLVKRTGEKVFLECVQDMDHENMFWYRQDPGLGLRLIYFSYDVKMKEKGDIPEGYSVSREKKERFSLILESASTNQTSMYLCASSDRAISGANVLTFGAGSRLTVL.

This chain connects TRBV30 to TRBJ2-7; D remains unclear. The germline gives CDR1 GTSNPN, CDR2 SVGIG (reference sequence). This CDR3 contains 12 residues. V lost 2 bases, J lost 2 bases, and 7 bases lay in between. The chain's CDR3 is CAWSRLTYEQYF. The CDR3, as DNA: TGTGCCTGGAGTCGACTGACCTACGAGCAGTACTTC.

V gene TRBV20-1 combines with J gene TRBJ2-7; D is undetermined. V lost 3 bases and J lost 2, with 14 bases in between. The germline V gene has CDR1 DFQATT and CDR2 SNEGSKA (reference sequence). The length of the CDR3 is 14 residues. CDR3 amino acids: CSASPRRRTYEQYF. The CDR3 bases are TGCAGTGCTAGTCCCCGGAGAAGAACCTACGAGCAGTACTTC.

The CDR3 DNA follows: TGCGCCAGCAGCCAAGAAGTTTCAGGGGTTTCTAATTCACCCCTCCACTTT. Its translation: CASSQEVSGVSNSPLHF. The J gene is TRBJ1-6, the V gene TRBV4-3, with a possible D match to TRBD1 (6 bases). Germline CDR1 and CDR2: LGHNA and YSLEER. With 0 bases removed from V and 6 bases from J, the gap between germline ends came to 15 bases. The CDR3 runs to 17 residues.

This clone has more than one count but fewer than ten. This chain connects TRBV9 to TRBJ1-5, with D hard to call. The V end lost 4 bases, the J end lost 5 bases, and 16 bases lay between the germline ends. The germline V gene has CDR1 SGDLS and CDR2 YYNGEE. The CDR3 has 15 amino acids. The CDR3 spells CASSPTTLPDQPQHF. Written as DNA, the CDR3 is TGTGCCAGCAGCCCCACTACCCTTCCGGATCAGCCCCAGCATTTT.

The chain uses TRBV11-3 and TRBJ2-1; a weak D match, TRBD2 (5 bases). The CDR3 runs to 13 residues. Per germline, CDR1 SGHNT and CDR2 YENEEA. Trimming shortened V by 0 bases and J by 10 bases, and 10 bases separated the two germline ends. CDR3 nucleotides: TGTGCCAGCAGCTTAGATGTCGCGGGCGAGCAGTTCTTC. It specifies CASSLDVAGEQFF.

The chain recombines TRBV19 with TRBJ1-1, with 7 bases lining up with TRBD1. V trimming: 4 bases; J trimming: 4 bases; junction bases outside the gene matches: 9. Germline lookup yields CDR1 LNHDA and CDR2 SQIVND (reference sequence). This CDR3 spans 15 amino acids. CDR3 amino acids: CASSNPKQGSTEAFF. CDR3 sequence (DNA): TGTGCCAGTAGTAACCCGAAACAGGGGAGCACTGAAGCTTTCTTT.

The V and J genes are TRBV7-3 and TRBJ1-4, with TRBD1 as a possible D gene (5 bases). The CDR3 has 15 residues. Germline V gene data show CDR1 as SGHTA and CDR2 as FQGTGA. V lost 0 bases and J 2 bases, leaving 7 bases between the germline ends. The CDR3: CASSLTGATNEKLFF. DNA for the CDR3: TGTGCCAGCAGCTTAACTGGGGCGACTAATGAAAAACTGTTTTTT.

The genes are TRBV19 and TRBJ1-2, with 10 bases identical to TRBD1. The germline gives CDR1 LNHDA, CDR2 SQIVND (reference sequence). Trimming took 6 bases from V and 3 from J; bases not matched to a gene: 7. The CDR3 runs 15 residues. The CDR3 loop reads CASRRAGTGDYGYTF. CDR3 nucleotides: TGTGCCAGTAGAAGAGCCGGGACAGGGGACTATGGCTACACCTTC.

On this clone: The same CDR3 can be traced to other DNA sequences in this sample. J is TRBJ1-1 and V is TRBV6-5; 7 nucleotides line up with TRBD1. Trimming took 0 bases from V and 5 from J; bases not matched to a gene: 6. The germline V gene encodes CDR1 MNHEY and CDR2 SVGAGI. This CDR3 region has 15 residues. CDR3 in DNA: TGTGCCAGCAGTTACTCCAAGGGGGCGCGTACTGAAGCTTTCTTT. Its translation is CASSYSKGARTEAFF.

This clone has just one count. J is TRBJ2-7 and V is TRBV11-2, with D tentatively TRBD2 (5 bases). V shed 0 bases and J shed 4 bases, with 16 bases lying between them. There are 16 residues in the CDR3. Germline V gives CDR1 SGHAT, CDR2 FQNNGV. CDR3: CASSLDREGWRYEQYF. Here the CDR3 DNA reads TGTGCCAGCAGCTTAGATCGGGAAGGGTGGAGGTACGAGCAGTACTTC.

V gene TRBV30 combines with J gene TRBJ1-5, with TRBD1 as a possible D gene (5 bases). The CDR3 loop spans 14 amino acids. V was clipped by 4 bases and J by 5 bases, with 15 bases between them. Germline CDR1 GTSNPN, CDR2 SVGIG (reference sequence). In DNA, the CDR3 is TGTGCCTGGACCGGGGAGGGGCACCATCAGCCCCAGCATTTT. This translates into CAWTGEGHHQPQHF.

The chain couples TRBV9 to TRBJ2-1; TRBD2 matches at 11 bases. The CDR3 runs to 16 residues. Germline CDR1 SGDLS, CDR2 YYNGEE. V lost 0 bases to trimming and J lost 8 bases; unmatched junction nucleotides: 7. DNA for the CDR3: TGTGCCAGCAGCGTAGTAAGTAGCGGGAGGGCCCATGAGCAGTTCTTC. This gives the protein CASSVVSSGRAHEQFF.

This sequence joins TRBV6-6 and TRBJ2-5, with D tentatively TRBD2 (5 bases). Germline V gene sequence: CDR1 MNHNY, CDR2 SVGAGI (reference sequence). CDR3 length equals 15 residues. The V gene lost 3 bases and the J gene lost 5 bases, with 16 bases spanning the gap. CDR3 DNA sequence: TGTGCCAGCAGTTATTGGGGAGCCGGGCGGGAGACCCAGTACTTC. Translated, it gives CASSYWGAGRETQYF.

V is TRBV12-3 or TRBV12-4 and J is TRBJ1-5; D uncertain. The CDR3 extends over 13 amino acids. Deletions cut 3 bases from V and 6 bases from J, with 9 bases between. The DNA of the CDR3 is TGTGCCAGCAGTTTGGCGAGGGTTCAGCCCCAGCATTTT. Encoded protein: CASSLARVQPQHF.

The chain couples TRBV30 to TRBJ1-4; TRBD1 agrees at 8 bases. The V gene's germline CDR1 is GTSNPN and CDR2 SVGIG (reference sequence). This CDR3 has 12 residues. Trimming cost V 5 bases and J 8 bases; bases outside gene matches: 4. The CDR3 is CAWGQGGEKLFF. The CDR3 region has the DNA TGTGCCTGGGGACAGGGTGGCGAAAAACTGTTTTTT.

CDR3 DNA sequence: TGTGCCACCAGTGACCCGACTAGTTCGAACACCGGGGAGCTGTTTTTT. Amino acids: CATSDPTSSNTGELFF. The chain couples TRBV24-1 to TRBJ2-2; a weak D match, TRBD2 (6 bases). There are 16 residues in the CDR3. Deletions cut 4 bases from V and 0 bases from J, with 11 bases between. Per the germline V gene, CDR1 is KGHDR and CDR2 is SFDVKD.

The V call is TRBV7-9, the J call TRBJ1-5, with TRBD1 as a possible D gene (6 bases). The ends were cut back, 0 bases at V and 3 bases at J, with 12 bases in the middle. The CDR3 runs to 16 residues. Germline V gene data show CDR1 as SEHNR and CDR2 as FQNEAQ (reference sequence). The CDR3 region is CASSLARDTYNQPQHF. DNA for the CDR3: TGTGCCAGCAGCTTAGCCCGGGACACCTACAATCAGCCCCAGCATTTT.